The present TCR beta chain was sequenced within a study of cytomegalovirus exposure and HLA in healthy donors. General observations from the study: First-cohort TCR clusters were later found to tend to co-occur in the 90 to 150 validation repertoires. Diagnosis of cytomegalovirus status made by the classifier reportedly showed high specificity and sensitivity.

Remarks on this clone: As yet, its antigen is unknown.

The V gene's germline CDR1 is SGHTA and CDR2 FQGNSA. The V end lost 3 bases, the J end lost 5 bases, and 15 bases lay between the germline ends. The CDR3 consists of 15 residues. Profiling relied on immunoSEQ multiplex PCR, and the TCRdb table lists in-frame clones only, not all of them. The table has about 110,000 clones, about 85% seen once. This receptor was obtained from a woman aged 18-29 years in good health and CMV-seronegative. This chain joins TRBV7-2 and TRBJ2-3; TRBD1 is a possible D gene (6 bases). The sample consisted of PBMCs. The CDR3 region has the DNA TGTGCCAGCAGCTTTGGGCAGGGGTCGGGAGATACGCAGTATTTT. It yields the protein CASSFGQGSGDTQYF.